A single sample is the source of the 11 T cell receptor beta chains below, sequenced in a study of T cell repertoires in cytomegalovirus infection. One entry per CDR3 protein results from TCRdb running MiXCR on the reads. The sample records roughly 600,000 distinct CDR3 sequences, roughly 26% being singletons. Sample: CD8+ T cells from PBMCs. The receptors derive from a human donor in good health (CMV status not recorded). Some clones in this sample may be carry-over from other donors' samples.

This clonotype was recorded a few times. The V and J genes are TRBV29-1 and TRBJ2-1; D not certain. Trimming cost V 5 bases and J 9 bases, with 14 bases left between them. The CDR3 covers 12 residues. CDR1 is SQVTM and CDR2 is ANQGSEA in the germline V gene. CDR3 in DNA: TGCAGCGTTCGGGTGTCCCCTGGTGAGCAGTTCTTC. Translated, it gives CSVRVSPGEQFF.

This clonotype occurred a few times. This CDR3 is CSAVGEGYTF. CDR3 coding DNA: TGCAGTGCCGTAGGCGAAGGCTACACCTTC. This chain joins TRBV20-1 and TRBJ1-2; D unclear. This CDR3 contains 10 residues. Trimming cost V 6 bases and J 8 bases, with 10 bases left between them. From germline, CDR1 is DFQATT and CDR2 SNEGSKA (reference sequence).

This rearrangement joins TRBV7-8 to TRBJ2-1; D remains ambiguous. Germline values: CDR1 SGHVS, CDR2 FQNEAQ. There are 11 residues in the CDR3. V was shortened by 5 bases and J by 10 bases, with 9 bases between the two germline ends. This chain's CDR3 is CASSPPPEQFF. The CDR3 DNA sequence: TGTGCCAGCAGCCCTCCACCCGAGCAGTTCTTC.

This clonotype was recorded at least ten times. This chain links TRBV28 with TRBJ1-5; D might be TRBD1 (6 bases). The V end lost 2 bases, the J end lost 11 bases, and 13 bases lay between the germline ends. Per the germline V gene, CDR1 is MDHEN and CDR2 is SYDVKM. This CDR3 has 13 residues. The CDR3 protein is CASSLPGEETQHF. In DNA, the CDR3 is TGTGCCAGCAGTTTACCAGGGGAGGAGACCCAGCATTTT. The full variable domain, its missing parts supplied by reference TRBV28 and TRBJ1-5, is DVKVTQSSRYLVKRTGEKVFLECVQDMDHENMFWYRQDPGLGLRLIYFSYDVKMKEKGDIPEGYSVSREKKERFSLILESASTNQTSMYLCASSLPGEETQHFGDGTRLSIL.

The chain uses TRBV6-2 or TRBV6-3 and TRBJ1-2; TRBD1 might be the D (6 bases). Deletions cut 7 bases from V and 2 bases from J, with 14 bases between. Per germline, CDR1 MNHEY and CDR2 SVGEGT. CDR3 length: 14 residues. The DNA of the CDR3 is TGTGCCAGCAATTCCAGACAGGTCAACTATGGCTACACCTTC. It yields the protein CASNSRQVNYGYTF.

On this clonotype: Since a much larger clone is just one base distant, this may be a read error. V is TRBV4-1 and J is TRBJ2-5; D is ambiguous. Trimming took 4 bases from V and 1 from J, leaving 13 bases between them. The germline V gene has CDR1 MGHRA and CDR2 YSYEKL. The CDR3 is 15 residues long. The CDR3 region has the DNA TGCGCCAGCAGCCCTTTAGAGGAAGCCCAAGAGACCCAGTACTTC. Translation gives CASSPLEEAQETQYF.

The table lists this clonotype with many counts. J is TRBJ2-7 and V is TRBV7-2; 9 bases align to TRBD2. The germline CDR1 and CDR2 sequences are SGHTA and FQGNSA. The CDR3 runs to 14 residues. With V trimmed by 5 bases and J by 5 bases, 7 bases remained unmatched. The CDR3 sequence: CASSHPGLANEQYV. As DNA, the CDR3 is TGTGCCAGCAGCCATCCGGGACTAGCTAACGAGCAGTACGTC.

This clonotype was observed a few times. The CDR3 spells CASSLKGRSYTF. As DNA, the CDR3 is TGTGCCAGCAGCTTAAAGGGAAGAAGCTACACCTTC. This chain connects TRBV7-8 to TRBJ1-2; D not resolved. The CDR3 spans 12 residues. Per the germline V gene, CDR1 is SGHVS and CDR2 is FQNEAQ. Trimming took off 2 bases at V and 9 bases at J, with 10 bases between the two ends.

The genes are TRBV11-2 and TRBJ2-7; a weak D match, TRBD1 (6 bases). Between the trimmed V and J ends, which lost 5 bases and 5 bases, there was a span of 19 bases. CDR1 and CDR2 from the germline V gene are SGHAT and FQNNGV. The CDR3 has 15 amino acids. CDR3 sequence reads: CASSHLFQGSHEQYF. In DNA, the CDR3 is TGTGCCAGCAGCCACCTATTTCAGGGGAGCCACGAGCAGTACTTC. The full variable domain, rest sourced from reference TRBV11-2 and TRBJ2-7, is EAGVAQSPRYKIIEKRQSVAFWCNPISGHATLYWYQQILGQGPKLLIQFQNNGVVDDSQLPKDRFSAERLKGVDSTLKIQPAKLEDSAVYLCASSHLFQGSHEQYFGPGTRLTVT.

This rearrangement joins TRBV14 to TRBJ1-6; perhaps TRBD1 as D (5 bases). The CDR3 is 16 amino acids. V gave up 0 bases and J gave up 2 bases, with 8 bases separating them. In germline, CDR1 is SGHDN, CDR2 FVKESK. CDR3 in DNA: TGTGCCAGCAGCCAAGAAGGGGACCCCTATAATTCACCCCTCCACTTT. It specifies CASSQEGDPYNSPLHF.

On this clonotype: A much larger clone differs by one base, so this may be a read error. V and J are TRBV7-8 and TRBJ2-5; D gene uncertain. Germline V CDR1 and CDR2: SGHVS, FQNEAQ. The CDR3 runs to 13 residues. The CDR3 region is CAGSLELGETQYF. The CDR3 nucleotides read TGTGCCGGCAGCTTAGAGTTAGGGGAGACCCAGTACTTC.